The present T cell receptor (beta chain) was sequenced within a study of blood T cells in healthy people across ages. Looked up from germline, CDR1 is LGHNT and CDR2 is FRNRAP. The V end lost 2 bases, the J end lost 3 bases, and 13 bases lay between the germline ends. This CDR3 spans 15 amino acids. Study-level points and caveats: Long-lived donors carried more naive CD4+ cells and greater diversity than aged donors.

A sample-barcoded 5' primer and a J-beta primer mix were used in a second PCR of about 7 to 12 cycles. TCRdb reprocessed the 5' RACE reads with MiXCR, giving one entry per CDR3 protein. The sample includes 1.5 million to 2 million distinct CDR3 sequences, about 32% of them seen just once. Points on this clonotype: The antigen is undetermined.

This sequence was found in a woman aged 25 to 39 in good health. Sequencing was done on a sample of blood. The chain couples TRBV12-5 to TRBJ1-1; D not resolved. The CDR3 loop is CASGLWGGGDTEAFF. In DNA, the CDR3 is TGTGCTAGTGGTTTGTGGGGTGGAGGTGACACTGAAGCTTTCTTT.